This TCR beta chain was captured in a study of cytomegalovirus exposure and HLA in healthy donors. This CDR3 is built from 15 residues. Germline V gene lookup returns CDR1 MNHEY and CDR2 SVGAGI. The V gene lost 5 bases and the J gene lost 8 bases, with 16 bases spanning the gap. In the PCR, 60 Vbeta and 13 Jbeta primers were used. Assay used: immunoSEQ multiplex PCR; TCRdb lists only in-frame clones, some missing. The sample has over 150,000 clones, 65% to 75% seen once. A few counts support this clone. The receptor comes from a man aged 30 to 39 in good health and CMV-seropositive. This chain joins TRBV6-5 and TRBJ1-6, with D possibly matching TRBD1 (6 bases). Specimen: PBMCs. The CDR3 protein is CASSRGGRGDSPLHF. The CDR3 region has the DNA TGTGCCAGCAGTCGCGGAGGCAGGGGCGATTCACCCCTCCACTTT.